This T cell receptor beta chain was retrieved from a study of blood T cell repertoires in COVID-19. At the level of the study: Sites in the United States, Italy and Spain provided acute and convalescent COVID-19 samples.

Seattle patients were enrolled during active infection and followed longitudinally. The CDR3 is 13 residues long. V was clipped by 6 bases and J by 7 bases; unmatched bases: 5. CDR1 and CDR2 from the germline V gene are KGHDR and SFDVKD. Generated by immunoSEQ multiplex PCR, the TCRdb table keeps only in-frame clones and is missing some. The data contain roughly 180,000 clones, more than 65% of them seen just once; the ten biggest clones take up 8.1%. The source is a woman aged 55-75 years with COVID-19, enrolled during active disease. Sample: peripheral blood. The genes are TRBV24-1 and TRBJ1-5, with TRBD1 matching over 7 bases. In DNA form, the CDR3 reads TGTGCCACCAGTCCATGGACAGGACAGCCCCAGCATTTT. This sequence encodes CATSPWTGQPQHF.